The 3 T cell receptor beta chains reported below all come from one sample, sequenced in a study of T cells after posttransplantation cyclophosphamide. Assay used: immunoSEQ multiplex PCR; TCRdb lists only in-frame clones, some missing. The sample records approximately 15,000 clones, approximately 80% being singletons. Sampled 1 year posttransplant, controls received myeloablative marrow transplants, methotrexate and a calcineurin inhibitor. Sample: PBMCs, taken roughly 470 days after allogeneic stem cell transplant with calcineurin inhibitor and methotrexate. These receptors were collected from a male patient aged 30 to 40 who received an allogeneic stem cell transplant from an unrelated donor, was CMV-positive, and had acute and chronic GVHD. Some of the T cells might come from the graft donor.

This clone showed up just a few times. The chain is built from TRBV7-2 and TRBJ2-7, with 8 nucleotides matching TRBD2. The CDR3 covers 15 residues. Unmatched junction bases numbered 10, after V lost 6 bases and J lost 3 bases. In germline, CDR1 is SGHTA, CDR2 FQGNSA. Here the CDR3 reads CASRIPGGADYEQYF. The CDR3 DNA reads TGTGCCAGCAGGATCCCGGGGGGGGCGGACTACGAGCAGTACTTC. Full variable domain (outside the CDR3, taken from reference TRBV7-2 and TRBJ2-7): GAGVSQSPSNKVTEKGKDVELRCDPISGHTALYWYRQSLGQGLEFLIYFQGNSAPDKSGLPSDRFSAERTGGSVSTLTIQRTQQEDSAVYLCASRIPGGADYEQYFGPGTRLTVT.

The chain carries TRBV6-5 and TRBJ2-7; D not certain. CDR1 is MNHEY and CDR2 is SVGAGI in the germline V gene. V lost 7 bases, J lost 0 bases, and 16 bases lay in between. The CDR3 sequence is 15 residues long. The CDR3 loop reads CASNHLGGASYEQYF. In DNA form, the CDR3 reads TGTGCCAGCAACCATCTGGGTGGAGCCTCCTACGAGCAGTACTTC.

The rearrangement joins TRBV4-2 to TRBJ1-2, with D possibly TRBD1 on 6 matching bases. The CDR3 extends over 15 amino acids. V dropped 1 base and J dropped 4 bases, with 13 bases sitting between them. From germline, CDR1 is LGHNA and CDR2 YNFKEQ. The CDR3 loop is CASSQATGTVYGYTF. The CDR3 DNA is TGTGCCAGCAGCCAAGCTACAGGGACGGTCTATGGCTACACCTTC.